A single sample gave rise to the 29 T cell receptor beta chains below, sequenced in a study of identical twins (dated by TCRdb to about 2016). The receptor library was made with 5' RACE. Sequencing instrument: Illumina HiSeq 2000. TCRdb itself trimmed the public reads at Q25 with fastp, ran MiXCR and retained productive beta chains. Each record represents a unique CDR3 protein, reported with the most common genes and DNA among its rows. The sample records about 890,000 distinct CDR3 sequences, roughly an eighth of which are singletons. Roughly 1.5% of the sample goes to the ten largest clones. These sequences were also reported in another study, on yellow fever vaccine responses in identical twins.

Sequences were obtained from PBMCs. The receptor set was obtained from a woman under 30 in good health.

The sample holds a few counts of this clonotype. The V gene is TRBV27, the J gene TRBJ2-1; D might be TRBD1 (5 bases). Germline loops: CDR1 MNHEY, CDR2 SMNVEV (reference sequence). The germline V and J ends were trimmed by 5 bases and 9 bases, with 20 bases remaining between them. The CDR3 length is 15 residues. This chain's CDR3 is CASSPRVLSGTEQFF. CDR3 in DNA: TGTGCCAGCAGTCCCAGGGTCCTCAGTGGTACTGAGCAGTTCTTC.

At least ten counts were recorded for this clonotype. CDR3 bases: TGTGCCAGCAGCTACCCGGAGTCCCATTGGGGCACTGAAGCTTTCTTT. This gives the protein CASSYPESHWGTEAFF. The chain joins TRBV7-9 to TRBJ1-1; no reliable D call. Trimming stripped 4 bases from V and 4 bases from J, with 19 bases between. The CDR3 contains 16 residues. The germline gives CDR1 SEHNR, CDR2 FQNEAQ (reference sequence). The full variable domain, its missing parts supplied by reference TRBV7-9 and TRBJ1-1, is DTGVSQNPRHKITKRGQNVTFRCDPISEHNRLYWYRQTLGQGPEFLTYFQNEAQLEKSRLLSDRFSAERPKGSFSTLEIQRTEQGDSAMYLCASSYPESHWGTEAFFGQGTRLTVV.

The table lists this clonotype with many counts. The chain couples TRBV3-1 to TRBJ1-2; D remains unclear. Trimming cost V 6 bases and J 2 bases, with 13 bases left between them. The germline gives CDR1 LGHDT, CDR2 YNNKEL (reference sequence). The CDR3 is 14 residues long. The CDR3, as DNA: TGTGCCAGCAGTCCTTCTGTGGCCAACTATGGCTACACCTTC. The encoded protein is CASSPSVANYGYTF.

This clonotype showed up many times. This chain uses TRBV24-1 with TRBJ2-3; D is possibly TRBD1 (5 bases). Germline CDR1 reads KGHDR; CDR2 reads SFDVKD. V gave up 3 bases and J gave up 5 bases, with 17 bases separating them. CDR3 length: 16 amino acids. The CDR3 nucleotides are TGTGCCACCAGTGATGTCGACAGCCTCGATTTAGATACGCAGTATTTT. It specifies CATSDVDSLDLDTQYF.

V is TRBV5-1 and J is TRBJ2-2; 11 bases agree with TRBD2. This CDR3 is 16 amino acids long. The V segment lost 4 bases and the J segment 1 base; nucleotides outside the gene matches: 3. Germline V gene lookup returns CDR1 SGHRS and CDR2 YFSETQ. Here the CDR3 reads CASSVSGGENTGELFF. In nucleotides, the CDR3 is TGCGCCAGCAGCGTTAGCGGGGGGGAGAACACCGGGGAGCTGTTTTTT.

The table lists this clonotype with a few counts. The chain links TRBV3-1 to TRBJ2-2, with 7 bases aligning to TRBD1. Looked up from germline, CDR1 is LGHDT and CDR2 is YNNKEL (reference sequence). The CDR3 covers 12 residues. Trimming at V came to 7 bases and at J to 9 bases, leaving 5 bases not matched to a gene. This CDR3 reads CASTAQGWELFF. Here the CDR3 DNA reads TGTGCCAGCACGGCACAGGGGTGGGAGCTGTTTTTT.

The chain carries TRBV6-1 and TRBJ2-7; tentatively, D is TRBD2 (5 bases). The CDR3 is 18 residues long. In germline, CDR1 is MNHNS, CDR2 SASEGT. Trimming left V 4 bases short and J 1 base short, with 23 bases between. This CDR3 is CASSGGGPAKPLSYEQYV. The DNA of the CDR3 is TGTGCCAGCAGTGGCGGAGGACCCGCAAAACCCTTGTCCTACGAGCAGTACGTC.

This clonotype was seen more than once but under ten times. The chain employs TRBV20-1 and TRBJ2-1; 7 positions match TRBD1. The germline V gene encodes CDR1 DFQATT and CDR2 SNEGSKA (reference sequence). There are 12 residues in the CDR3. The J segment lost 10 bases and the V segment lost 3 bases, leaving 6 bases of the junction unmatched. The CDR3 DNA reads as TGCAGTGCTAGTGGGACAGTTGGGGAGCAGTTCTTC. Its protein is CSASGTVGEQFF.

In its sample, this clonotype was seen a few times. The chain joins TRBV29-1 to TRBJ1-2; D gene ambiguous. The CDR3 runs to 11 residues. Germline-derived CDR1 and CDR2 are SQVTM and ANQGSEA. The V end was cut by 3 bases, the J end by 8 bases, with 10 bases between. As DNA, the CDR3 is TGCAGCGTTGATGCCGGAGGAGGCTACACCTTC. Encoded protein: CSVDAGGGYTF.

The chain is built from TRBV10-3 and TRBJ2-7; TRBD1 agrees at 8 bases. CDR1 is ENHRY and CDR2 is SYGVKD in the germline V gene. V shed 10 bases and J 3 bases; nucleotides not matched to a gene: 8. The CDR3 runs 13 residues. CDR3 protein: CATLGQGYYEQYV. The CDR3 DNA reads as TGTGCCACCCTAGGACAGGGTTACTACGAGCAGTACGTC.

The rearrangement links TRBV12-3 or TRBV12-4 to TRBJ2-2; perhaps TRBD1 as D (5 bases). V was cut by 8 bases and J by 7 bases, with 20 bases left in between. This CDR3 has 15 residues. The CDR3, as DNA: TGTGCCAGCCTGGCCGAAGGGGAAACATACGGGGAGCTGTTTTTT. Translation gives CASLAEGETYGELFF.

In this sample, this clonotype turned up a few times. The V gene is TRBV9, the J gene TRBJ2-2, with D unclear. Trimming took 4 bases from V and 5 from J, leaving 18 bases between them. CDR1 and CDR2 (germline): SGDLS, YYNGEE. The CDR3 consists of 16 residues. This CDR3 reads CASSPRVRQGTGELFF. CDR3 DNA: TGTGCCAGCAGCCCACGGGTCCGACAAGGAACCGGGGAGCTGTTTTTT. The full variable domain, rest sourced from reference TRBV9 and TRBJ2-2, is DSGVTQTPKHLITATGQRVTLRCSPRSGDLSVYWYQQSLDQGLQFLIQYYNGEERAKGNILERFSAQQFPDLHSELNLSSLELGDSALYFCASSPRVRQGTGELFFGEGSRLTVL.

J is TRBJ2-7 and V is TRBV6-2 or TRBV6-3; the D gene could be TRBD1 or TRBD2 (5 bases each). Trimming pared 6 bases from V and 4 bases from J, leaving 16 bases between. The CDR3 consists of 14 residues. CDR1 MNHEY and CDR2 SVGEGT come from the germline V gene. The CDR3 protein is CASSPGRDRYEQYV. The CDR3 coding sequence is TGTGCCAGCAGCCCCGGCAGGGACCGATACGAGCAGTACGTC.

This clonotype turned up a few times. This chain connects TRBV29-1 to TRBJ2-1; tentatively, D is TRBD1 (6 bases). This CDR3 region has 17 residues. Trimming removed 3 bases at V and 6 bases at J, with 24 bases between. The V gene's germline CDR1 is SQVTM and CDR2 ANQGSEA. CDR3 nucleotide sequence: TGCAGCGTTGACTTTAATTACAGGGCCGGGACCTTCAATGAGCAGTTCTTC. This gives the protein CSVDFNYRAGTFNEQFF.

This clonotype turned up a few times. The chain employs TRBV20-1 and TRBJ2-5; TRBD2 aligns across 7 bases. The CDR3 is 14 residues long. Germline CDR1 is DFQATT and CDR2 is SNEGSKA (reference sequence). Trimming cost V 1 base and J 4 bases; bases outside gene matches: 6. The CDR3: CSARAPLAAETQYF. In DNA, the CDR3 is TGCAGTGCTAGAGCCCCCCTAGCGGCAGAGACCCAGTACTTC.

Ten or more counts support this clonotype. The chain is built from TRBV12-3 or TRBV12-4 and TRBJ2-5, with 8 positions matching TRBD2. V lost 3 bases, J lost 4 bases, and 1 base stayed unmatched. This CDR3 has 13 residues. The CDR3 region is CASSLTSAETQYF. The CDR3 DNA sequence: TGTGCCAGCAGTTTGACTAGCGCAGAGACCCAGTACTTC.

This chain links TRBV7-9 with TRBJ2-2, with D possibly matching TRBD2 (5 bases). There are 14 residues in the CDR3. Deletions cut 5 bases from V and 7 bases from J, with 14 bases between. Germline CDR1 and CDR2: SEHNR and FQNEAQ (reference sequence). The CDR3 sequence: CASSTRRGIGELFF. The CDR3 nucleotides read TGTGCCAGCAGCACCCGTAGAGGGATCGGGGAGCTGTTTTTT.

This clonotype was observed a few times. The DNA for the CDR3 is TGTGCCAGCAGTTACACAACACCCGGGACAGGGGGAGGGATAGCCAAAAACATTCAGTACTTC. Protein product: CASSYTTPGTGGGIAKNIQYF. The chain couples TRBV6-2 or TRBV6-3 to TRBJ2-4; 11 bases are shared with TRBD1. Germline CDR1 and CDR2: MNHEY and SVGEGT. V gave up 2 bases and J gave up 0 bases; unmatched junction bases: 15. The CDR3 consists of 21 residues.

In DNA, the CDR3 is TGCAGCTCGGGACAGTTCCAAGAGACCCAGTACTTC. This encodes CSSGQFQETQYF. The chain couples TRBV29-1 to TRBJ2-5; 7 bases align to TRBD1. The J segment lost 1 base and the V segment lost 8 bases, leaving 4 bases of the junction unmatched. Germline V lookup: CDR1 SQVTM, CDR2 ANQGSEA. The CDR3 covers 12 residues.

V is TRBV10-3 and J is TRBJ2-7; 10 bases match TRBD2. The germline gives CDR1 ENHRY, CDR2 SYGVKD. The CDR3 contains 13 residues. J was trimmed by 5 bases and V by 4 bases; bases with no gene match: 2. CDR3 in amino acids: CAISAGTSDEQYF. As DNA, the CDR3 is TGTGCCATCAGTGCCGGGACTAGCGACGAGCAGTACTTC.

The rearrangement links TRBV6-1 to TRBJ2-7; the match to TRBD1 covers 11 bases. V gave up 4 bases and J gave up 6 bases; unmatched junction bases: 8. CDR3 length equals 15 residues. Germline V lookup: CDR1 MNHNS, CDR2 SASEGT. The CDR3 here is CASSAPGQGVAEQYV. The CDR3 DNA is TGTGCCAGCAGTGCACCGGGACAGGGGGTAGCCGAGCAGTACGTC.

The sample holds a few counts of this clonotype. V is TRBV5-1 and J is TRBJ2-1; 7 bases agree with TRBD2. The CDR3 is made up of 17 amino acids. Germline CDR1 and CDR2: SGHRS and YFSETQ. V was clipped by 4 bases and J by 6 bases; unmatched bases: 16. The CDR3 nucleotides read TGCGCCAGCAGCCCCCTCGGCCCGGGAGGAGGAGGCAATGAGCAGTTCTTC. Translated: CASSPLGPGGGGNEQFF.

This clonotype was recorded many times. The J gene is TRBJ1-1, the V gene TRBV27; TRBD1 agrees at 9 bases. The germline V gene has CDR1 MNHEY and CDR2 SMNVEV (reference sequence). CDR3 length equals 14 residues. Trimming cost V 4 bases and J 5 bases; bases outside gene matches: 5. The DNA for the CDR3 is TGTGCCAGCAGTTCTACAGGGGGCAGGACTGAAGCTTTCTTT. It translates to CASSSTGGRTEAFF.

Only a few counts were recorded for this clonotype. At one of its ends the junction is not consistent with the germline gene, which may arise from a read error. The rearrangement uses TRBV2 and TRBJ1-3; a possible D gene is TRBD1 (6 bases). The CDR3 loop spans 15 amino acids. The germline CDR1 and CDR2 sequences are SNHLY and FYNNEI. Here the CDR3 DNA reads TGTGCCAGCAATGAAGACAGGCGCTCTGGAAACACCATATATTTT. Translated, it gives CASNEDRRSGNTIYF. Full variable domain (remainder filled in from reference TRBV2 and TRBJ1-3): EPEVTQTPSHQVTQMGQEVILRCVPISNHLYFYWYRQILGQKVEFLVSFYNNEISEKSEIFDDQFSVERPDGSNFTLKIRSTKLEDSAMYFCASNEDRRSGNTIYFGEGSWLTVV.

CDR3 region: CASSLVANYGYTF. CDR3 DNA: TGTGCCAGCAGTTTAGTAGCTAACTATGGCTACACCTTC. The rearrangement links TRBV28 to TRBJ1-2; no reliable D call. The germline V gene encodes CDR1 MDHEN and CDR2 SYDVKM. V lost 2 bases and J 0 bases, leaving 4 bases between the germline ends. The CDR3 sequence is 13 residues long.

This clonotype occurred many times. The CDR3 loop is CASRELVSSYNEQFF. The CDR3 nucleotides are TGTGCCAGCAGGGAACTAGTTTCCTCCTACAATGAGCAGTTCTTC. The J gene is TRBJ2-1, the V gene TRBV2, with TRBD2 as a possible D gene (5 bases). Trimming pared 6 bases from V and 0 bases from J, leaving 12 bases between. The CDR3 is 15 residues long. Germline-derived CDR1 and CDR2 are SNHLY and FYNNEI.

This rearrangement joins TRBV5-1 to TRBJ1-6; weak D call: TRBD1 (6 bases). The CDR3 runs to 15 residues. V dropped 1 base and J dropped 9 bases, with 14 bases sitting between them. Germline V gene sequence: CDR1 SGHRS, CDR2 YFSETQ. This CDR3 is CASSLSGDKGSPLHF. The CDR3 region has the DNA TGCGCCAGCAGCTTGTCCGGGGACAAGGGTTCACCCCTCCACTTT.

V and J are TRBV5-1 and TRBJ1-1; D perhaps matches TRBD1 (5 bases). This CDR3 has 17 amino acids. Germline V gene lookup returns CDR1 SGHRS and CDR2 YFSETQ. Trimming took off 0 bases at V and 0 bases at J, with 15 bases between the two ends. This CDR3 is CASSLAWGVGMNTEAFF. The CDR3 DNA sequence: TGCGCCAGCAGCTTGGCATGGGGGGTTGGGATGAACACTGAAGCTTTCTTT.

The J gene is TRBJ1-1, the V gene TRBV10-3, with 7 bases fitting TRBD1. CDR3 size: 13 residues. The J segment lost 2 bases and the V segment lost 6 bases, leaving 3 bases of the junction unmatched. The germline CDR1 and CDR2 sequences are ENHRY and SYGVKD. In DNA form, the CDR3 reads TGTGCCATCAGGGGACAGCCAAACACTGAAGCTTTCTTT. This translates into CAIRGQPNTEAFF.